This record concerns one T cell receptor beta chain sequence. What this receptor recognizes is not known. The record has no base qualities; no much larger clone is one base away. This sample was taken from a study of T cells in Graves' hyperthyroidism and ophthalmopathy (dated by TCRdb to 2018 to 2020). General notes on the study: Peripheral blood was collected at initial diagnosis, before any treatment. Prospective prediction of ophthalmopathy was tested in an independent validation cohort of 18 hyperthyroidism patients and 15 to 17 patients who later progressed to ophthalmopathy. The paper describes TCR Vbeta CDR3 sequencing of around 130 peripheral blood samples, made up of around 41 ophthalmopathy patients, 70 to 75 hyperthyroidism patients and some 17 progressor patients. Following sampling, methimazole starting at 30 mg daily was given to hyperthyroidism patients, and high-dose intravenous methylprednisolone was given to ophthalmopathy patients. The 75 to 100 discovery patients were randomly split 7:3 into training and test sets. The study also compared thyroid tissue and blood T-cell repertoires from a handful of Graves' hyperthyroidism patients. A discovery cohort of about 96 patients, roughly 45 with Graves' ophthalmopathy and fewer than 65 with stable Graves' hyperthyroidism, was used to find distinguishing TCR V-J signatures.

V lost 6 bases and J lost 3 bases, and the count of bases not matched to a germline gene is 11. The CDR3 contains 16 residues, cysteine and phenylalanine counted. The DNA shown is the 48-base CDR3, in frame from base 1. CDR1 is given as LNHDA and CDR2 as SQIVND, both from the germline V gene (reference sequence). Paper-wide results and their limitations: No statistical method was used to fix the sample size in advance, and group allocation was not hidden from the investigators. In validation, progression to ophthalmopathy was predicted by the model with 70.59% sensitivity and around 76% specificity, a median of roughly 6 months before onset. Ophthalmopathy was separated from stable hyperthyroidism by a 13 V-J signature model, with around 90% sensitivity and about 81% specificity obtained in cross-validation and 80%/75% obtained in testing. Most expanded thyroid clonotypes (frequency above 0.001) were also detected in blood, suggesting blood repertoires may reflect thyroid immune responses.

Ophthalmopathy patients had moderately to severely active disease, Clinical Activity Score of at least 3, NOSPECS grade of at least 4, and duration under 3 months. Any patient with an uncontrolled infection, another autoimmune disease, pregnancy or lactation was excluded. Diagnoses were based on clinical symptoms, serum thyroxine and TRAb, thyroid ultrasound and orbital computed tomography. PBMCs were isolated from about 10 ml of fresh peripheral blood by Ficoll-Paque density gradient centrifugation. Total RNA was extracted with Trizol reagent, and quality was checked on an Agilent 2100 Bioanalyzer. The TCR beta CDR3 regions were amplified from RNA transcripts. The first round of RT-PCR for the TCR CDR3 was performed with the HTBI primer set and the Qiagen OneStep RT-PCR kit. The libraries were constructed in a second round of multiplex PCR and then size-selected and purified. Sequencing of the libraries was done on an Illumina HiSeq2000 using paired-end 100 bp reads. Processing in the source paper ran as follows. SOAPnuke was used to process the raw data, removing reads that contained adapters or uncalled bases, had a mean Phred below 15, or lacked an exact match to the constant primer or identifier. High-quality paired reads were merged using COPE v1.2.5, and each unique nucleotide sequence was defined as a clonotype. Clonotypes were aligned to IMGT TRBV, TRBD and TRBJ reference segments using MiTCR v1.1. The analysis included only V-J combinations with a frequency above 0.0001, which together covered over 98% of the repertoires. The TCS score was defined as F50 (clonal expansion) divided by E x V (chaos), with BLOSUM62-based TCRdist calculated between CDR3 peptides within each V-J. Welch's t-statistics and random forest reduced around 520 V-J features to 10 to 15, which were used in a naive Bayes classifier (R e1071). TCRdb reran the public reads through fastp at Q25 and MiXCR, keeping productive beta chains. One record per CDR3 amino acid sequence lists the most common genes and DNA. None of the V and J calls come from the authors' own analysis; TCRdb made them. The sample includes approximately 400,000 distinct CDR3 sequences, with approximately 17% observed a single time. Together, the top ten hold 40% of the sample.

This sequence uses TRBV19 and TRBJ2-1; 7 central bases correspond to TRBD1. This clonotype was sampled from a man aged 18 to 29 with Graves' ophthalmopathy. The sample was blood. Read as DNA, the sequence is TGTGCCAGTAGCCAGGGAAAACAGGGGCGCTACAATGAGCAGTTCTTC. Its amino acids are CASSQGKQGRYNEQFF.